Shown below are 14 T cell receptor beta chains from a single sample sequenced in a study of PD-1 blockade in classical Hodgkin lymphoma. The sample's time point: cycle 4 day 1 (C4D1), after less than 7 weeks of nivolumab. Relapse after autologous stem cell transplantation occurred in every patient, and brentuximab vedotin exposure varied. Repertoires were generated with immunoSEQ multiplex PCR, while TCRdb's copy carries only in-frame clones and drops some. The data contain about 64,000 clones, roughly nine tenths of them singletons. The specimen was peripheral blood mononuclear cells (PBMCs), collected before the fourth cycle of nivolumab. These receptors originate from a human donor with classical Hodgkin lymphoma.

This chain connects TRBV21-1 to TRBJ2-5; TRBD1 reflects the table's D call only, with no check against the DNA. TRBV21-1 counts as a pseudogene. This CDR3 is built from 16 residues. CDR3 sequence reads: CASSNDSTRDTETQYF. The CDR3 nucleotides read TGTGCCAGCAGCAACGACTCCACCCGGGACACTGAGACCCAGTACTTC.

Here the CDR3 reads CASSTLKPRDNRRPIPYEQYF. Here the CDR3 DNA reads TGTGCCAGTAGTACCCTCAAGCCTAGAGACAACCGACGGCCCATACCCTACGAGCAGTACTTC. The chain carries TRBV19 and TRBJ2-7; D is ambiguous. The V gene's germline CDR1 is LNHDA and CDR2 SQIVND (reference sequence). This CDR3 is 21 amino acids long. V shed 4 bases and J shed 2 bases, with 33 bases lying between them.

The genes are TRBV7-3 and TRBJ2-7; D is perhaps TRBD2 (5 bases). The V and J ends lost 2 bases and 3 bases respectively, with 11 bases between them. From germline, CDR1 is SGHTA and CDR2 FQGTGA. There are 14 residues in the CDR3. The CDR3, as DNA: TGTGCCAGCAGCTTAGGCTCCAGCGGCTACGAGCAGTACTTC. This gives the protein CASSLGSSGYEQYF.

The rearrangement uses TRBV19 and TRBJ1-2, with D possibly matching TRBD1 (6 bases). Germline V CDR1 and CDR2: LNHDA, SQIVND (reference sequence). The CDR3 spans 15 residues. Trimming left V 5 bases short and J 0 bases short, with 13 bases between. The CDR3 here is CASSRTDLTNYGYTF. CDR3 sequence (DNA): TGTGCCAGTAGTCGGACAGATTTGACTAACTATGGCTACACCTTC.

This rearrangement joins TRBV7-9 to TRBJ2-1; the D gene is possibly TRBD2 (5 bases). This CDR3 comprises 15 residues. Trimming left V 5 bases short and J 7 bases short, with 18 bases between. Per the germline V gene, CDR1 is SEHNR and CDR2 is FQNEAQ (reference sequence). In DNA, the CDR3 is TGTGCCAGCAGCACGACTACCAGGCGTGAGAATGAGCAGTTCTTC. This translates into CASSTTTRRENEQFF.

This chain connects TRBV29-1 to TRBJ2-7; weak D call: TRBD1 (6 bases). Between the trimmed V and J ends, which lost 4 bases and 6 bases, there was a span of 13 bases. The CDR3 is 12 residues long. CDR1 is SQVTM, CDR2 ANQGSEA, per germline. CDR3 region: CSVVGGSGEQYF. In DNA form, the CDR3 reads TGCAGCGTTGTAGGGGGTTCGGGCGAGCAGTACTTC.

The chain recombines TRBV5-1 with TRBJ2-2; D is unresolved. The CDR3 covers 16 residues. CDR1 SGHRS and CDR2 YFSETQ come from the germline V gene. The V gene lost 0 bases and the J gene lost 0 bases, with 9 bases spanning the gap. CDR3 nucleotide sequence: TGCGCCAGCAGCTTGGAATCACAACCGAACACCGGGGAGCTGTTTTTT. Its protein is CASSLESQPNTGELFF.

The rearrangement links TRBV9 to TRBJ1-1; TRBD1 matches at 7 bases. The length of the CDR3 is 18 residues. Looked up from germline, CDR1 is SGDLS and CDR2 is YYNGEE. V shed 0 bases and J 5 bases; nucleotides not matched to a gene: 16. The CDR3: CASSVAPHKQGMRTEAFF. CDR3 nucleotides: TGTGCCAGCAGCGTAGCCCCCCACAAACAGGGGATGAGGACTGAAGCTTTCTTT. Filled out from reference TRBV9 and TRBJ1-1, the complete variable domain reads DSGVTQTPKHLITATGQRVTLRCSPRSGDLSVYWYQQSLDQGLQFLIQYYNGEERAKGNILERFSAQQFPDLHSELNLSSLELGDSALYFCASSVAPHKQGMRTEAFFGQGTRLTVV.

The CDR3 reads CASSISGGAGRSYEQYF. CDR3 bases: TGTGCCAGCAGTATAAGCGGGGGGGCCGGTCGGTCCTACGAGCAGTACTTC. The chain uses TRBV2 and TRBJ2-7, with TRBD2 identical over 10 bases. The CDR3 consists of 17 residues. V gave up 5 bases and J gave up 1 base; unmatched junction bases: 11. Germline-derived CDR1 and CDR2 are SNHLY and FYNNEI.

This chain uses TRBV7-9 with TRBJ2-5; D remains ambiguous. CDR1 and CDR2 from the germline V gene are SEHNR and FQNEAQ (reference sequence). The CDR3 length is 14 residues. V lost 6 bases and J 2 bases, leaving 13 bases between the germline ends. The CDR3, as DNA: TGTGCCAGCAGTTACCCCCGGCCTCAAGAGACCCAGTACTTC. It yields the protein CASSYPRPQETQYF.

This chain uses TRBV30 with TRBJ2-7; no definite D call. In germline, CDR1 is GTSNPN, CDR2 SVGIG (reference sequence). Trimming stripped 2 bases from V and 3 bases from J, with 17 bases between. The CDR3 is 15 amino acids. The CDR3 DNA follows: TGTGCCTGGAGTTTTGGCGACTGGGCAAACTACGAGCAGTACTTC. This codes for CAWSFGDWANYEQYF.

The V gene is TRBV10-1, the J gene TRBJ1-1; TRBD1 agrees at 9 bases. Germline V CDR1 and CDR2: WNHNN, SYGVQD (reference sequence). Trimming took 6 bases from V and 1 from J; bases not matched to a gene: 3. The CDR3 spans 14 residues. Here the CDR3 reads CASRTGGENTEAFF. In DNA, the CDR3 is TGCGCCAGCAGGACAGGGGGAGAGAACACTGAAGCTTTCTTT.

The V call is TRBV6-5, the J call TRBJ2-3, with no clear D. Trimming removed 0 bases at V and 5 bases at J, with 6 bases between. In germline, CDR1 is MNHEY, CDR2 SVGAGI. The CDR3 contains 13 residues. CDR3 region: CASSYSNKDTQYF. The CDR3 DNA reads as TGTGCCAGCAGTTACTCGAATAAAGATACGCAGTATTTT.

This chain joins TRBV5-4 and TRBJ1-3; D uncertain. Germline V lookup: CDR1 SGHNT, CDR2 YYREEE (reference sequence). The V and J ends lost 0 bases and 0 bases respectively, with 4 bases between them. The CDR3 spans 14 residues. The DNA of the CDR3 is TGTGCCAGCAGCTTGGGGGGCTCTGGAAACACCATATATTTT. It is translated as CASSLGGSGNTIYF.